This TCR beta chain is drawn from a study of blood T cells in healthy people across ages (dated by TCRdb to between 2014 and 2016). Notes on the research overall: In model experiments, roughly one uniquely barcoded TCR beta cDNA molecule per two T cells was captured by template switching. To track age-related changes in TCR beta repertoire diversity, the study relied on deep sequencing normalized with unique cDNA molecular identifiers. Four age groups were formed from the donors: young (average 16 years), middle-aged (just under 40), aged (62) and long-lived (less than 85). To avoid experimental bias, donors of different ages were distributed randomly across sequencing lanes. The study analyzed two additional independent replicas of 1 million unique cDNA reads from the same blood draw for two donors, one aged 18 to 29 and one aged 80 or older. What the study reported, not specific to this receptor: Since profiling was done on bulk unsorted PBMCs, naive and antigen-experienced compartments could not be conclusively compared. As age increased, observed TCR beta diversity per million T cells dropped in a roughly linear way, and a significant reduction was already evident by age roughly 40. The CMV infection status of donors was not known, potentially confounding age-related changes in expanded clonotypes. Estimates of total diversity based on one million sequenced T cells were considered lower bounds and underestimates. Compared with the aged group, the long-lived group had more naive CD4+ T cells, fewer expanded clones and increased TCR diversity, suggesting age selection. Observed TCR beta diversity correlated strongly with the percentage of naive T cells measured by flow cytometry.

The donors were some 36 Caucasian individuals from Russia, aged about 6 to 95 years, who were systemically healthy. About 10 milliliters of peripheral blood were collected from each donor into EDTA-treated Vacutainer tubes. Ficoll-Paque density-gradient centrifugation was used to isolate PBMCs, with at least 6 million per sample. Total RNA was extracted from PBMCs with Trizol reagent, with at least 6 micrograms obtained per sample. For every donor, flow cytometry on a PBMC aliquot measured the percentage of naive CD45RAhigh/CD27high T cells. Receptor amplification or capture employed 5' RACE. Sequencing instrument: Illumina HiSeq 2500. A second PCR of roughly 7 to 11 cycles was performed with a sample-barcoded 5' primer and a J-beta primer mix. Each TCR beta cDNA molecule received a unique molecular identifier from a template-switch 5' adaptor carrying 12 random nucleotides. Each sample yielded at least 2.5 million CDR3-containing paired-end reads. First-strand cDNA was synthesized from all RNA with the Mint cDNA synthesis kit, primed by a TRBC-specific oligonucleotide. After uracil-DNA glycosylase treatment, a first 18-cycle PCR used universal primers M1SS and BC2_uni_R on all cDNA. The study's processing was this. Normalization of each sample was performed by random selection of 1 million high-quality reads, each carrying a distinct molecular identifier. Instead of being binned into consensus sequences, reads with shared molecular identifiers were discarded. MiTCR, set to a Q25 quality threshold and the strictest error-elimination algorithm, was used for CDR3 identification, clonotype clustering and error correction. A nonparametric unseen species model with Euler transformation was used to estimate a lower bound on total TCR beta diversity. Through fastp at Q25 and MiXCR, TCRdb rebuilt clones from the public reads, retaining in-frame beta chains. Rows merge per CDR3 protein into single entries with the most common DNA and genes. In this record, the V and J calls reflect TCRdb's handling and not the investigators' own analysis. This sample gives about 1.1 million distinct CDR3 sequences in total; roughly two fifths of them show up just once. The top ten clones comprise about an eighth of the sample.

On this clonotype: Its antigen specificity is not known. No base quality information exists; no much larger clone differs at one position.

The germline V end is reduced by 0 bases and the J end by 7 bases; junction bases left unmatched: 6. For CDR1 and CDR2, the germline V gene (reference sequence) lists LNHNV and YYDKDF. The CDR3, from cysteine to phenylalanine, totals 15 residues. Only CDR3 DNA is held: 45 bases, read in frame from base 1. The sequenced sample consisted of blood. In this chain, TRBV15 is recombined with TRBJ1-5; 7 of the junction bases match TRBD1. This receptor was taken from a man between 18 and 35 years old in good health. The DNA sequence is TGTGCCACCAGCAGAGAGACAGGGAAAGGACAGCCCCAGCATTTT. It encodes CATSRETGKGQPQHF.